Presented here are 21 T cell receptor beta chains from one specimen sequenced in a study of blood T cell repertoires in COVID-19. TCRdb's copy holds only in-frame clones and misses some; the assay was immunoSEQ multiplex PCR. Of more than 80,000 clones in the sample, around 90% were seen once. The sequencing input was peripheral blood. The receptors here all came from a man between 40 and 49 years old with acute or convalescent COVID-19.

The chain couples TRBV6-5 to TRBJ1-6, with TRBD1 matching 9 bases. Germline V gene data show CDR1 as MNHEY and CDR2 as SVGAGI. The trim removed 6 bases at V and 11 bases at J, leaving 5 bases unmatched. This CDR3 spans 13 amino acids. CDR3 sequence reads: CASRGQGWAPLHF. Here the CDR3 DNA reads TGTGCCAGCAGAGGACAGGGGTGGGCACCCCTCCACTTT.

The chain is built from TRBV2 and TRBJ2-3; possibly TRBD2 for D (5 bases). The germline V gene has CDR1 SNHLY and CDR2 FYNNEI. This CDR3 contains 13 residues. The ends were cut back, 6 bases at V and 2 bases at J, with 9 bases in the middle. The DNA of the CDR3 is TGTGCCAGCAGGGCGGGTCTCACAGATACGCAGTATTTT. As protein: CASRAGLTDTQYF.

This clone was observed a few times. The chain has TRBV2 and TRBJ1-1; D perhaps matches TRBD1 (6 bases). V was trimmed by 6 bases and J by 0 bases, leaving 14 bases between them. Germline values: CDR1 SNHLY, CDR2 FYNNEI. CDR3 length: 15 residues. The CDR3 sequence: CASRERQAMNTEAFF. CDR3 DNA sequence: TGTGCCAGCAGAGAAAGACAGGCGATGAACACTGAAGCTTTCTTT.

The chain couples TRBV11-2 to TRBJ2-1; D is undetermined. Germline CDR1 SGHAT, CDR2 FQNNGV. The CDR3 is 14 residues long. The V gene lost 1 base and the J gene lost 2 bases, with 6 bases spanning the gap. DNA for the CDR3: TGTGCCAGCAGCTTAGTAACAGCCTACAATGAGCAGTTCTTC. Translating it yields CASSLVTAYNEQFF.

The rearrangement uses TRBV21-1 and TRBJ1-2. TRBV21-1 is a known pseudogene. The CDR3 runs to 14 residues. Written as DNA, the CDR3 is TGTGCCAGCAGCAAAGTGCGTCTAACGGAGGGCTACACCTTC. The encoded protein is CASSKVRLTEGYTF.

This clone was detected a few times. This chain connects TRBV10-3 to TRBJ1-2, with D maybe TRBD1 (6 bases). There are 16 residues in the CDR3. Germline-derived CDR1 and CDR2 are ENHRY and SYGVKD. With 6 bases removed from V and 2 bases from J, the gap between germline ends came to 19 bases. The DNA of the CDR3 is TGTGCCATCAGACCCGACACAGGGAAAGACAACTATGGCTACACCTTC. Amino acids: CAIRPDTGKDNYGYTF.

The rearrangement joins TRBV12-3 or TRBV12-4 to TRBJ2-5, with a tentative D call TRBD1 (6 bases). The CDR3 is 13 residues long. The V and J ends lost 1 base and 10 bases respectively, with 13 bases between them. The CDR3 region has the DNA TGTGCCAGCAGTTTAGGGGACAAAGGGGGCCAGTACTTC. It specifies CASSLGDKGGQYF.

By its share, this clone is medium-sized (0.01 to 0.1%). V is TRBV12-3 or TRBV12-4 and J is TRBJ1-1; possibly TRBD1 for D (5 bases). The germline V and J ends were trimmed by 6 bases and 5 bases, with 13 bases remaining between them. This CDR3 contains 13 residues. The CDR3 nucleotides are TGTGCCAGCAGACAATCAGGGAAAACTGAAGCTTTCTTT. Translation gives CASRQSGKTEAFF.

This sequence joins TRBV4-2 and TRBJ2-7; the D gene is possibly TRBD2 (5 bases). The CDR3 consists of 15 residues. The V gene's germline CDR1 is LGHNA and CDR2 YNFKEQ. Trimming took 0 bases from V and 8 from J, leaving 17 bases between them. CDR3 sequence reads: CASSQEPAVLVKQYF. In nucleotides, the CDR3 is TGTGCCAGCAGCCAAGAACCAGCGGTCCTGGTGAAGCAGTACTTC.

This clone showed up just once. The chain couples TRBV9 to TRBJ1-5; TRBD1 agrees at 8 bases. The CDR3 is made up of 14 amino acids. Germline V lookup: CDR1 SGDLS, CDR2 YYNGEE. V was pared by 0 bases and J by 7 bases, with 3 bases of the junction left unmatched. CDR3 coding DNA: TGTGCCAGCAGCGTAGAAGGACAGGGCCAGCCCCAGCATTTT. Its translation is CASSVEGQGQPQHF.

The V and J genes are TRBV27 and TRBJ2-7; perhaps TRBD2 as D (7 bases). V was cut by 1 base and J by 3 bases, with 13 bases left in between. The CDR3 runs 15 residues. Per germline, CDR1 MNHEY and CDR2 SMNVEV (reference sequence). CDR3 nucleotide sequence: TGTGCCAGCAGTTTATTCGAGCGGGACAACTACGAGCAGTACTTC. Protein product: CASSLFERDNYEQYF.

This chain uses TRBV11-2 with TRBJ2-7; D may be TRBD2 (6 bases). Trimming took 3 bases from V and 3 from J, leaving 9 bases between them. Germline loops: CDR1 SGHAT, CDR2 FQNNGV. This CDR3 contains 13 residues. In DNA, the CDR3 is TGTGCCAGCAGCTTGGAGGGGCGCTACGAGCAGTACTTC. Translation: CASSLEGRYEQYF.

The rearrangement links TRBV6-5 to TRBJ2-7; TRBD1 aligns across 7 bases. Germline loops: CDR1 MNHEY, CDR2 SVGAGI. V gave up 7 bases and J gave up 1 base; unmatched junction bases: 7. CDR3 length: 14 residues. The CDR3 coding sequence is TGTGCCAGCAACCCGGGACAGATTTCCTACGAGCAGTACTTC. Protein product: CASNPGQISYEQYF.

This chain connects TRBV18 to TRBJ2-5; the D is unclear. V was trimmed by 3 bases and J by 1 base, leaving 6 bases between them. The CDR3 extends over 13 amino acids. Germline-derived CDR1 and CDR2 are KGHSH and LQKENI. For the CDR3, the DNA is TGTGCCAGCTCACCCTCACTCCAAGAGACCCAGTACTTC. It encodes CASSPSLQETQYF.

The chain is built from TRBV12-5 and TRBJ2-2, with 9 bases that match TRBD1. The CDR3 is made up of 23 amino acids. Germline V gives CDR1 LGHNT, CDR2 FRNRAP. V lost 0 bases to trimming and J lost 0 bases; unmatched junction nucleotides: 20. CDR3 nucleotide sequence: TGTGCTAGTGGTTTGGTACTCCGGGACAGGGTTACTAGCGCAAGAGCGAACACCGGGGAGCTGTTTTTT. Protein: CASGLVLRDRVTSARANTGELFF.

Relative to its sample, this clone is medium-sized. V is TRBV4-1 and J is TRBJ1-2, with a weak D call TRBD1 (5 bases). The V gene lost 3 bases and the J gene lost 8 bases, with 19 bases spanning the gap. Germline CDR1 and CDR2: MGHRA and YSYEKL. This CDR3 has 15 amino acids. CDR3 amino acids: CASSQELDSFGGYTF. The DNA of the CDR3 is TGCGCCAGCAGCCAGGAACTTGACAGTTTTGGGGGCTACACCTTC.

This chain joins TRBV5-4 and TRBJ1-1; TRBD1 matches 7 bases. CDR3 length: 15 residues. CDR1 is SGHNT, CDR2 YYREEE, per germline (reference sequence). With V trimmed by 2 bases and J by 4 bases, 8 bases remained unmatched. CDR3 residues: CASSLQGIGGTEAFF. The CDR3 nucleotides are TGTGCCAGCAGCTTACAGGGGATTGGGGGCACTGAAGCTTTCTTT.

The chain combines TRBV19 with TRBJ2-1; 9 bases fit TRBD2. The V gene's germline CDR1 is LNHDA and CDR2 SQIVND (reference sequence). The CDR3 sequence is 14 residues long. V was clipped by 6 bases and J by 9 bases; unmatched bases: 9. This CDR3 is CASSPSGVRGEQFF. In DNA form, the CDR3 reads TGTGCCAGTAGCCCTAGCGGGGTTAGGGGTGAGCAGTTCTTC.

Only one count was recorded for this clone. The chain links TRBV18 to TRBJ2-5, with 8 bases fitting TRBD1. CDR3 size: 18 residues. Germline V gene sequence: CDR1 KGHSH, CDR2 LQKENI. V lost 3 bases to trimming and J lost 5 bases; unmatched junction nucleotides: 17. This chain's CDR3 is CASSPVRSGGTPGETQYF. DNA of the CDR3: TGTGCCAGCTCACCGGTCAGGTCAGGGGGCACACCCGGGGAGACCCAGTACTTC.

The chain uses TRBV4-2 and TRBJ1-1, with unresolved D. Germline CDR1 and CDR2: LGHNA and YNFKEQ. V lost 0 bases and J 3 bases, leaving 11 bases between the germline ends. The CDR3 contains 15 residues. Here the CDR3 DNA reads TGTGCCAGCAGCCAAGATAGGGAGGGCCACACTGAAGCTTTCTTT. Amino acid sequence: CASSQDREGHTEAFF.

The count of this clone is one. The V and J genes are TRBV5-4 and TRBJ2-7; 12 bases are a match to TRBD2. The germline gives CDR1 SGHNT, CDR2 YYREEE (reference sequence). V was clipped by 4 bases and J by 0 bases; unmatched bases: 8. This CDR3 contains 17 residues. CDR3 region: CASSQAGLAGISYEQYF. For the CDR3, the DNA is TGTGCCAGCAGCCAAGCCGGACTAGCGGGGATCTCCTACGAGCAGTACTTC.